These 8 T cell receptor beta chains came from one sample sequenced in a study of shared clonotypes between healthy human individuals. Libraries were prepared by immunoSEQ multiplex PCR; TCRdb keeps only in-frame clonotypes and omits some of them. This table holds roughly 2.2 million clones, 80% to 95% found once. The sequenced sample was naive CD4+ T cells from PBMCs. Subset reported: CD45RA+ positively selected. The receptors shown here come from a man aged 18 to 29 in good health. Some clones in this sample may be carry-over from other donors' samples.

V is TRBV28 and J is TRBJ1-5; tentatively, D is TRBD1 (5 bases). V was shortened by 6 bases and J by 11 bases, with 20 bases between the two germline ends. The CDR3 totals 14 residues. Per the germline V gene, CDR1 is MDHEN and CDR2 is SYDVKM. This CDR3 is CASRSGDLRGAQHF. As DNA, the CDR3 is TGTGCCAGCAGGTCGGGGGACCTCCGGGGGGCCCAGCATTTT.

This clone was picked up one time. V usage is TRBV6-5 and J usage is TRBJ1-6, with a weak D call TRBD1 (5 bases). The CDR3 loop spans 14 amino acids. Germline V gives CDR1 MNHEY, CDR2 SVGAGI. Deletions cut 4 bases from V and 7 bases from J, with 11 bases between. The CDR3: CASSWGTGNSPLHF. The CDR3 coding sequence is TGTGCCAGCAGTTGGGGGACGGGGAATTCACCCCTCCACTTT.

The sample holds a few counts of this clone. The chain recombines TRBV19 with TRBJ1-5; D perhaps matches TRBD1 (6 bases). Per germline, CDR1 LNHDA and CDR2 SQIVND (reference sequence). V lost 4 bases and J lost 12, with 16 bases in between. The CDR3 sequence is 13 residues long. CDR3 coding DNA: TGTGCCAGTAGTACCCCCTCGGGACACCACCAGCATTTT. It translates to CASSTPSGHHQHF.

This sequence joins TRBV4-3 and TRBJ1-4, with TRBD1 matching 11 bases. This CDR3 has 16 residues. CDR1 and CDR2 from the germline V gene are LGHNA and YSLEER. V lost 0 bases, J lost 7 bases, and 4 bases stayed unmatched. Written as DNA, the CDR3 is TGCGCCAGCAGCCAAGATGGAGGACAGGGGGCTGAAAAACTGTTTTTT. Its protein is CASSQDGGQGAEKLFF.

This chain's CDR3 is CSVGNLYGYTF. The CDR3 coding sequence is TGCAGTGTAGGAAATCTCTATGGCTACACCTTC. The chain joins TRBV20-1 to TRBJ1-2; D ambiguous. The CDR3 runs 11 residues. Deletions cut 7 bases from V and 4 bases from J, with 10 bases between. Germline values: CDR1 DFQATT, CDR2 SNEGSKA (reference sequence).

The rearrangement links TRBV11-2 to TRBJ2-1; the D call may be TRBD1 or TRBD2 (5 bases each). Per germline, CDR1 SGHAT and CDR2 FQNNGV. This CDR3 region has 13 residues. The V gene lost 4 bases and the J gene lost 7 bases, with 11 bases spanning the gap. Here the CDR3 DNA reads TGTGCCAGCAGCTACGGGACGCTGAATGAGCAGTTCTTC. It translates to CASSYGTLNEQFF.

The rearrangement joins TRBV6-5 to TRBJ1-3, with 8 positions matching TRBD1. Trimming took 7 bases from V and 0 from J; bases not matched to a gene: 5. The CDR3 totals 15 residues. Looked up from germline, CDR1 is MNHEY and CDR2 is SVGAGI. CDR3 amino acids: CASKTGGNSGNTIYF. The CDR3 nucleotides read TGTGCCAGCAAAACAGGGGGAAACTCTGGAAACACCATATATTTT.

This chain's CDR3 is CASRAGQTYGYTF. The CDR3 bases are TGTGCCAGCAGAGCCGGACAGACCTATGGCTACACCTTC. V is TRBV28 and J is TRBJ1-2; possible D gene TRBD1, 6 bases. The germline V gene has CDR1 MDHEN and CDR2 SYDVKM. The ends were cut back, 6 bases at V and 4 bases at J, with 12 bases in the middle. CDR3 length equals 13 residues.